Following are 24 T cell receptor beta chains from one sample sequenced in a study of shared clonotypes between healthy human individuals. The naive CD8 subset, CD45RO-negative cells positively selected for CCR7, excluded terminally differentiated effector memory CD45RA+ cells. Profiling relied on immunoSEQ multiplex PCR, and the TCRdb table lists in-frame clones only, not all of them. Here the sample spans millions of clones, just under 95% being singletons. Sequencing was carried out using naive CD8+ T cells sorted from blood. These receptors were obtained from a man aged 18 to 30 in good health.

This chain joins TRBV13 and TRBJ2-3; TRBD2 might be the D (5 bases). V was clipped by 1 base and J by 2 bases, with 13 bases between them. Germline lookup yields CDR1 PRHDT and CDR2 FYEKMQ (reference sequence). CDR3 length equals 16 residues. The CDR3 loop reads CASSLVGEGDTDTQYF. The CDR3 nucleotides read TGTGCCAGCAGCTTAGTGGGAGAAGGAGACACAGATACGCAGTATTTT. Combining the CDR3 with reference TRBV13 and TRBJ2-3 gives the whole variable domain AAGVIQSPRHLIKEKRETATLKCYPIPRHDTVYWYQQGPGQDPQFLISFYEKMQSDKGSIPDRFSAQQFSDYHSELNMSSLELGDSALYFCASSLVGEGDTDTQYFGPGTRLTVL.

J is TRBJ2-3 and V is TRBV30; 7 bases fit TRBD2. Germline trimming cut 0 bases from V and 0 bases from J; bases unmatched to any gene: 12. The CDR3 extends over 18 amino acids. The germline V gene encodes CDR1 GTSNPN and CDR2 SVGIG (reference sequence). The CDR3 loop reads CAWSVLATLDSSTDTQYF. CDR3 coding DNA: TGTGCCTGGAGTGTACTAGCGACCCTCGACTCTAGCACAGATACGCAGTATTTT.

V is TRBV2 and J is TRBJ1-5; D gene unclear. Trimming removed 9 bases from V and 2 bases from J, with 14 bases in between. Germline V CDR1 and CDR2: SNHLY, FYNNEI. The CDR3 is made up of 14 amino acids. The CDR3 here is CASTDPAGNQPQHF. DNA of the CDR3: TGTGCCAGTACCGATCCGGCGGGCAATCAGCCCCAGCATTTT.

The CDR3 bases are TGCGCCAGCAGATGGACTAGAGATTTTTCCGACTACGAGCAGTACTTC. Translated, it gives CASRWTRDFSDYEQYF. The chain joins TRBV10-1 to TRBJ2-7, with TRBD2 matching 7 bases. CDR3 size: 16 residues. V lost 6 bases to trimming and J lost 3 bases; unmatched junction nucleotides: 14. Per the germline V gene, CDR1 is WNHNN and CDR2 is SYGVQD (reference sequence).

The J gene is TRBJ1-1, the V gene TRBV7-9; the D is unclear. Per germline, CDR1 SEHNR and CDR2 FQNEAQ (reference sequence). The length of the CDR3 is 12 residues. Trimming removed 7 bases at V and 5 bases at J, with 11 bases between. The CDR3 is CASTALGTEAFF. In DNA form, the CDR3 reads TGTGCCAGCACAGCTCTAGGAACTGAAGCTTTCTTT. The full variable domain, with the rest looked up from reference TRBV7-9 and TRBJ1-1, is DTGVSQNPRHKITKRGQNVTFRCDPISEHNRLYWYRQTLGQGPEFLTYFQNEAQLEKSRLLSDRFSAERPKGSFSTLEIQRTEQGDSAMYLCASTALGTEAFFGQGTRLTVV.

The rearrangement uses TRBV27 and TRBJ2-7; the D is unclear. Germline V gene sequence: CDR1 MNHEY, CDR2 SMNVEV (reference sequence). CDR3 length equals 11 residues. The V and J ends lost 6 bases and 3 bases respectively, with 6 bases between them. Here the CDR3 reads CASSDFYEQYF. In DNA, the CDR3 is TGTGCCAGCAGCGATTTCTACGAGCAGTACTTC.

V gene TRBV28 combines with J gene TRBJ2-7; 12 bases line up with TRBD2. J was trimmed by 2 bases and V by 3 bases; bases with no gene match: 5. The germline CDR1 and CDR2 sequences are MDHEN and SYDVKM. This CDR3 comprises 16 residues. The CDR3 nucleotides read TGTGCCAGCAGTTTGTATAGGACTAGCGGGGCCTACGAGCAGTACTTC. Its protein product is CASSLYRTSGAYEQYF.

The chain joins TRBV6-5 to TRBJ2-5; D remains ambiguous. Germline CDR1 MNHEY, CDR2 SVGAGI. The CDR3 has 15 amino acids. Trimming left V 0 bases short and J 3 bases short, with 11 bases between. CDR3: CASSYSFGFEETQYF. The DNA of the CDR3 is TGTGCCAGCAGTTACTCTTTTGGGTTTGAAGAGACCCAGTACTTC.

V and J are TRBV25-1 and TRBJ2-3; D tentatively fits TRBD1 or TRBD2 (5 bases each). Germline CDR1 is MGHDK and CDR2 is SYGVNS. The CDR3 is made up of 16 amino acids. V shed 4 bases and J shed 8 bases, with 22 bases lying between them. The CDR3, as DNA: TGTGCCAGCAGTGCAACCGGGACGGTCGACATGGCTACGCAGTATTTT. Protein sequence: CASSATGTVDMATQYF.

The V gene is TRBV27, the J gene TRBJ2-7, with 7 bases matching TRBD2. CDR3 length equals 16 residues. Germline CDR1 MNHEY, CDR2 SMNVEV (reference sequence). V lost 0 bases, J lost 2 bases, and 7 bases stayed unmatched. CDR3 sequence (DNA): TGTGCCAGCAGTTTATCGTCGGGGGGTGTGGCCTACGAGCAGTACTTC. This sequence encodes CASSLSSGGVAYEQYF.

Only one count was recorded for this clone. The rearrangement links TRBV6-5 to TRBJ2-7; 7 bases line up with TRBD1. This CDR3 comprises 14 residues. V shed 6 bases and J 1 base; nucleotides not matched to a gene: 6. Germline CDR1 and CDR2: MNHEY and SVGAGI. The CDR3 region has the DNA TGTGCCAGCAGACAAGGGGGCGAGTCCTACGAGCAGTACTTC. Amino acid sequence: CASRQGGESYEQYF.

The V gene is TRBV10-3, the J gene TRBJ1-2; unclear D gene. Germline CDR1 reads ENHRY; CDR2 reads SYGVKD. This CDR3 comprises 15 residues. Trimming removed 3 bases from V and 0 bases from J, with 11 bases in between. The CDR3 here is CAISESQWANYGYTF. For the CDR3, the DNA is TGTGCCATCAGTGAATCGCAGTGGGCTAACTATGGCTACACCTTC.

The chain joins TRBV20-1 to TRBJ1-1; 7 bases are a match to TRBD1. CDR1 is DFQATT, CDR2 SNEGSKA, per germline (reference sequence). The CDR3 extends over 11 amino acids. V lost 3 bases to trimming and J lost 6 bases; unmatched junction nucleotides: 1. The CDR3 bases are TGCAGTGCTAGGACAGGGTCTGAAGCTTTCTTT. Protein: CSARTGSEAFF.

The chain carries TRBV4-1 and TRBJ1-2; D possibly corresponds to TRBD1 (6 bases). CDR3 length equals 15 residues. Per germline, CDR1 MGHRA and CDR2 YSYEKL. Trimming stripped 2 bases from V and 3 bases from J, with 13 bases between. The DNA of the CDR3 is TGCGCCAGCAGCCAAACAGGGCAGGGAGACTATGGCTACACCTTC. Protein: CASSQTGQGDYGYTF.

The rearrangement joins TRBV28 to TRBJ2-5, with D possibly being TRBD2 (7 bases). CDR3 length equals 14 residues. Germline V gene data show CDR1 as MDHEN and CDR2 as SYDVKM. Deletions cut 6 bases from V and 5 bases from J, with 16 bases between. The CDR3 reads CASSLGGAEETQYF. In DNA form, the CDR3 reads TGTGCCAGCAGCCTAGGGGGGGCGGAGGAGACCCAGTACTTC.

The chain has TRBV4-1 and TRBJ2-4; 7 bases are shared with TRBD2. Unmatched junction bases numbered 14, after V lost 8 bases and J lost 7 bases. This CDR3 contains 15 residues. Germline V gives CDR1 MGHRA, CDR2 YSYEKL. The CDR3 nucleotides read TGCGCCAGCCACCCCGGGCAGCGGGGAAAGAACATTCAGTACTTC. Its protein is CASHPGQRGKNIQYF.

The chain's CDR3 is CASSITGYHEQYF. The CDR3 nucleotides read TGTGCCAGCAGTATTACAGGGTACCACGAGCAGTACTTC. V gene TRBV6-6 combines with J gene TRBJ2-7; D may be TRBD1 (6 bases). CDR1 and CDR2 from the germline V gene are MNHNY and SVGAGI (reference sequence). This CDR3 has 13 residues. The V end lost 5 bases, the J end lost 5 bases, and 13 bases lay between the germline ends.

V usage is TRBV7-8 and J usage is TRBJ2-7, with D tentatively TRBD1 (5 bases). Germline V gives CDR1 SGHVS, CDR2 FQNEAQ. The CDR3 has 15 amino acids. Trimming took off 0 bases at V and 4 bases at J, with 13 bases between the two ends. The chain's CDR3 is CASSLARQGVYEQYF. The CDR3 DNA is TGTGCCAGCAGCTTAGCTCGGCAGGGTGTATACGAGCAGTACTTC.

Remarks on this clone: Distinct nucleotide sequences in the sample also encode this CDR3. J is TRBJ2-7 and V is TRBV10-3; TRBD2 agrees at 10 bases. Germline-derived CDR1 and CDR2 are ENHRY and SYGVKD. The CDR3 is made up of 15 amino acids. V was clipped by 3 bases and J by 2 bases; unmatched bases: 4. This CDR3 is CAISDVAGGPYEQYF. CDR3 nucleotide sequence: TGTGCCATCAGTGATGTAGCGGGAGGTCCCTACGAGCAGTACTTC.

V and J are TRBV7-9 and TRBJ2-7, with TRBD1 matching over 8 bases. V was pared by 3 bases and J by 3 bases, with 7 bases of the junction left unmatched. The CDR3 is 15 amino acids. Germline V gives CDR1 SEHNR, CDR2 FQNEAQ (reference sequence). The CDR3 DNA reads as TGTGCCAGCAGCTTCGCACAGGGGGTTTACTACGAGCAGTACTTC. It yields the protein CASSFAQGVYYEQYF. The whole variable domain, remainder taken from reference TRBV7-9 and TRBJ2-7, is DTGVSQNPRHKITKRGQNVTFRCDPISEHNRLYWYRQTLGQGPEFLTYFQNEAQLEKSRLLSDRFSAERPKGSFSTLEIQRTEQGDSAMYLCASSFAQGVYYEQYFGPGTRLTVT.

As regards this clone: This sample includes further DNA sequences coding for the same CDR3. This chain joins TRBV5-6 and TRBJ2-7; tentative D call: TRBD2 (5 bases). V lost 1 base, J lost 2 bases, and 10 bases lay in between. Germline V gives CDR1 SGHDT, CDR2 YYEEEE. This CDR3 spans 14 amino acids. The DNA for the CDR3 is TGTGCCAGCAGCTTGCGAGGGAACACCTACGAGCAGTACTTC. This translates into CASSLRGNTYEQYF.

The V call is TRBV29-1, the J call TRBJ2-6, with 12 bases aligning to TRBD1. In germline, CDR1 is SQVTM, CDR2 ANQGSEA. V shed 6 bases, J shed 1 base, and the junction held 4 bases outside the gene matches. The CDR3 is 16 amino acids. The CDR3 protein is CSVEGQGASGANVLTF. The CDR3 coding sequence is TGCAGCGTCGAGGGACAGGGGGCGTCTGGGGCCAACGTCCTGACTTTC.

The V call is TRBV4-1, the J call TRBJ1-1, with TRBD1 identical over 12 bases. CDR3 size: 18 residues. In germline, CDR1 is MGHRA, CDR2 YSYEKL. V shed 4 bases and J 1 base; nucleotides not matched to a gene: 10. CDR3 region: CASSPPPGQGAGNTEAFF. The CDR3 DNA reads TGCGCCAGCAGCCCTCCCCCGGGACAGGGGGCTGGGAACACTGAAGCTTTCTTT.

The table lists this clone with a count of one. The chain couples TRBV21-1 to TRBJ1-2; the DNA was not compared with TRBD1, the D call given in the table. TRBV21-1 is a pseudogene locus. The CDR3 totals 10 residues. CDR3 nucleotides: TGTGCCAGCAGCGTTAGGACAGGCCTCTTC. Translation: CASSVRTGLF.